Below, one T cell receptor (beta chain) is given with its context. This record comes from a study of sequential checkpoint blockade in melanoma. Treatment meaning: randomized to nivolumab then ipilimumab (arm A) or the reverse (arm B). None of the patients previously received DNA-damaging chemotherapy. Sorted cells were live CD3+CD8+, lacking CD19 and CD56, from PBMCs. Germline CDR1 SGHTS, CDR2 YDEGEE. This CDR3 is built from 13 residues. J lost 7 bases, V lost 2 bases, and 5 bases had no gene match. TCRdb's copy holds only in-frame clones and misses some; the assay was immunoSEQ multiplex PCR. The table has around 3,500 clones, approximately 51% seen once.

This TCR derives from a human donor with melanoma. Sample: CD8+ T cells sorted from blood (inferred from file names), taken from a patient given nivolumab and ipilimumab in sequence. V is TRBV5-8 and J is TRBJ2-7; 8 bases fit TRBD1. CDR3 DNA: TGTGCCAGCAGCTTCCGGACAGGGTGGGAGCAGTACTTC. Protein: CASSFRTGWEQYF.